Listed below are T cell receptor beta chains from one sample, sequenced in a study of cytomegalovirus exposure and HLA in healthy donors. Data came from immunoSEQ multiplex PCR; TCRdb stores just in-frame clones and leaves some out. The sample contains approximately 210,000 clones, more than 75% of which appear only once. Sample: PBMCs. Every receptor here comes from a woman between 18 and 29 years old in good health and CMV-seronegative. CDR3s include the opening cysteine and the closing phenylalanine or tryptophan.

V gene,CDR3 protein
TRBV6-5,CASSYERGRTDTQYF
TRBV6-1,CASSEAVAPQGDNYGYTF
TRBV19,CASSIGQGSGGYTF
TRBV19,CASSNGLAGGAPYEQYF
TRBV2,CASSEDSGELFF
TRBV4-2,CASSQRDRGRAGNEQFF
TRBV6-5,CASSYSPRVRETQYF
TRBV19,CASSIMEGPYTF
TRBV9,CASSAGGVSNYGYTF
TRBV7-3,CASSTGTGYTGELFF
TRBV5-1,CASSLSGETQYF
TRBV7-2,CASSLATSGDEQFF
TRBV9,CASSVSGQGAASEQYF
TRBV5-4,CASSYEQGRGYTF
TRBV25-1,CASRQGREAFF
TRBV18,CASSLGQLDNEKLFF
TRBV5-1,CASSSGTNYGELFF
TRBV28,CASSLSGWADTGELFF
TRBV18,CASSPSGGTYNEQFF